A single sample gave rise to the 3 T cell receptor beta chains below, sequenced in a study of T-cell reconstitution after alpha-beta-depleted transplantation in children. Unique molecular identifiers were used to barcode this TCRbeta library. TCRdb used MiXCR to reprocess the PCR reads, holding one entry per CDR3 protein. The table has over 300,000 distinct CDR3 sequences, 10% seen once. The sequencing here drew on PBMCs from the stem cell graft donor, taken from the stem cell graft. The receptors originated from a human donor who donated a stem cell graft to a child with acute lymphoblastic leukemia.

This clonotype appeared a few times. This chain connects TRBV7-2 to TRBJ1-5; maybe TRBD1 (5 bases). This CDR3 is 17 amino acids long. Trimming left V 4 bases short and J 1 base short, with 17 bases between. Germline loops: CDR1 SGHTA, CDR2 FQGNSA. The CDR3 bases are TGTGCCAGCAGCTCGCAGTACCAGGGACGAAGCAATCAGCCCCAGCATTTT. Translation: CASSSQYQGRSNQPQHF.

This clonotype was seen at least ten times. The J gene is TRBJ2-1, the V gene TRBV20-1, with D unresolved. The CDR3 length is 13 residues. Trimming shortened V by 6 bases and J by 0 bases, and 9 bases separated the two germline ends. Germline CDR1 reads DFQATT; CDR2 reads SNEGSKA (reference sequence). CDR3 protein: CSAQRGSYNEQFF. CDR3 DNA sequence: TGCAGTGCCCAAAGAGGCTCCTACAATGAGCAGTTCTTC.

This clonotype was counted many times. The chain uses TRBV6-2 or TRBV6-3 and TRBJ2-7, with a tentative D call TRBD2 (6 bases). Germline CDR1 is MNHEY and CDR2 is SVGEGT. Trimming removed 0 bases at V and 0 bases at J, with 15 bases between. This CDR3 comprises 17 residues. CDR3 sequence reads: CASSYSLGDFSSYEQYF. For the CDR3, the DNA is TGTGCCAGCAGTTACTCCCTTGGGGACTTCAGCTCCTACGAGCAGTACTTC.